Listed below are T cell receptor beta chains from one sample, sequenced in a study of blood T cell repertoires in COVID-19. The assay was immunoSEQ multiplex PCR, and TCRdb's table has in-frame clones only and misses some. The table includes about 130,000 clones, around 76% detected once. Specimen: peripheral blood. These receptors were obtained from a human donor in a cohort sampled during active COVID-19. CDR3s include the opening cysteine and the closing phenylalanine or tryptophan. The D gene is left open where the match is weak. Size is omitted from some rows. Given values are once, few, many or a class for expanded clones.

j_gene: TRBJ2-6; d_gene: TRBD2; v_gene: TRBV5-1; abundance: few; CDR3aa: CASSSGGTGANVLTF; CDR3nt: TGCGCCAGCAGCTCGGGAGGGACCGGGGCCAACGTCCTGACTTTC
j_gene: TRBJ1-6; d_gene: NA; v_gene: TRBV21-1; abundance: NA; CDR3aa: CASRRPQGAGSPLHF; CDR3nt: TGTGCCAGCAGGCGACCACAGGGGGCTGGTTCACCCCTCCACTTT
j_gene: TRBJ1-4; d_gene: NA; v_gene: TRBV19; abundance: NA; CDR3aa: CASSLLQGRNEKLFF; CDR3nt: TGTGCCAGTAGTCTCCTACAGGGAAGGAATGAAAAACTGTTTTTT
j_gene: TRBJ2-7; d_gene: NA; v_gene: TRBV11-2; abundance: few; CDR3aa: CASSLAPHFMSSYEQYF; CDR3nt: TGTGCCAGCAGCTTAGCACCCCACTTTATGAGCTCCTACGAGCAGTACTTC
j_gene: TRBJ2-2; d_gene: NA; v_gene: TRBV27; abundance: NA; CDR3aa: CASSSTPPNRVSTGELFF; CDR3nt: TGTGCCAGCAGTAGTACCCCACCCAACAGGGTTAGCACCGGGGAGCTGTTTTTT
j_gene: TRBJ1-1; d_gene: TRBD1; v_gene: TRBV30; abundance: NA; CDR3aa: CAWGTGEFEAFF; CDR3nt: TGTGCCTGGGGGACAGGGGAGTTTGAGGCTTTCTTT
j_gene: TRBJ1-1; d_gene: TRBD1; v_gene: TRBV6-5; abundance: few; CDR3aa: CASRMGDRGTEAFF; CDR3nt: TGTGCCAGCAGGATGGGGGACAGGGGCACTGAAGCTTTCTTT
j_gene: TRBJ2-7; d_gene: TRBD2; v_gene: TRBV3-1/TRBV3-2; abundance: NA; CDR3aa: CASSRSGGGNEQYF; CDR3nt: TGTGCCAGCAGCCGTTCGGGCGGGGGAAACGAGCAGTACTTC
j_gene: TRBJ2-1; d_gene: NA; v_gene: TRBV5-1; abundance: NA; CDR3aa: CASSLGQPDNEQFF; CDR3nt: TGCGCCAGCAGCTTAGGACAGCCAGACAATGAGCAGTTCTTC
j_gene: TRBJ1-2; d_gene: TRBD1; v_gene: TRBV19; abundance: NA; CDR3aa: CASSIKSGGAYYTF; CDR3nt: TGTGCCAGTAGTATAAAGTCAGGGGGCGCGTACTACACCTTC
j_gene: TRBJ1-5; d_gene: NA; v_gene: TRBV19; abundance: few; CDR3aa: CASSSQIDQPQHF; CDR3nt: TGTGCCAGTAGTAGCCAGATTGATCAGCCCCAGCATTTT
j_gene: TRBJ2-2; d_gene: TRBD1; v_gene: TRBV6-5; abundance: NA; CDR3aa: CASRRGQGTAGELFF; CDR3nt: TGTGCCAGCAGACGGGGACAGGGCACGGCCGGGGAGCTGTTTTTT
j_gene: TRBJ1-2; d_gene: TRBD1; v_gene: TRBV3-1/TRBV3-2; abundance: NA; CDR3aa: CASSPGQGGGYTF; CDR3nt: TGTGCCAGCAGCCCGGGACAGGGTGGTGGCTACACCTTC
j_gene: TRBJ1-3; d_gene: NA; v_gene: TRBV7-9; abundance: few; CDR3aa: CASSPSNQGTGNTIYF; CDR3nt: TGTGCCAGCAGCCCGAGCAACCAGGGGACTGGAAACACCATATATTTT
j_gene: TRBJ2-5; d_gene: TRBD1; v_gene: TRBV5-6; abundance: NA; CDR3aa: CATRQGGYQETQYF; CDR3nt: TGTGCCACTCGACAGGGCGGGTACCAAGAGACCCAGTACTTC
j_gene: TRBJ1-2; d_gene: NA; v_gene: TRBV3-1/TRBV3-2; abundance: NA; CDR3aa: CASSQAPGEGGYTF; CDR3nt: TGTGCCAGCAGCCAAGCCCCGGGGGAAGGAGGCTACACCTTC
j_gene: TRBJ1-2; d_gene: TRBD1; v_gene: TRBV27; abundance: NA; CDR3aa: CASSHTNPGQGAHGYTF; CDR3nt: TGTGCCAGCAGCCACACCAACCCGGGACAGGGGGCGCATGGCTACACCTTC
j_gene: TRBJ1-5; d_gene: NA; v_gene: TRBV2; abundance: NA; CDR3aa: CASSEIQGLQPQHF; CDR3nt: TGTGCCAGCAGTGAAATCCAGGGGCTTCAGCCCCAGCATTTT
j_gene: TRBJ1-2; d_gene: TRBD1; v_gene: TRBV30; abundance: NA; CDR3aa: CAWGPDRGGGYTF; CDR3nt: TGTGCCTGGGGCCCCGACAGGGGAGGGGGCTACACCTTC
j_gene: TRBJ2-1; d_gene: NA; v_gene: TRBV7-8; abundance: NA; CDR3aa: CASSLSGSYNEQFF; CDR3nt: TGTGCCAGCAGCCTTAGCGGTTCCTACAATGAGCAGTTCTTC
j_gene: TRBJ2-2; d_gene: NA; v_gene: TRBV6-1; abundance: few; CDR3aa: CASSEEAGRNTGELFF; CDR3nt: TGTGCCAGCAGTGAGGAGGCGGGAAGGAACACCGGGGAGCTGTTTTTT
j_gene: TRBJ1-5; d_gene: TRBD1; v_gene: TRBV24-1; abundance: NA; CDR3aa: CATSDPGQGGDQPQHF; CDR3nt: TGTGCCACCAGTGATCCCGGACAGGGAGGTGATCAGCCCCAGCATTTT
j_gene: TRBJ2-7; d_gene: TRBD1; v_gene: TRBV5-1; abundance: once; CDR3aa: CASSTDRGSSYEQYF; CDR3nt: TGCGCCAGCAGCACCGACAGGGGAAGCTCCTACGAGCAGTACTTC
j_gene: TRBJ2-5; d_gene: NA; v_gene: TRBV6-1; abundance: NA; CDR3aa: CASSELGVETQYF; CDR3nt: TGTGCCAGCAGTGAATTAGGGGTGGAGACCCAGTACTTC
j_gene: TRBJ2-3; d_gene: TRBD2; v_gene: TRBV27; abundance: NA; CDR3aa: CASSLGLAGGSYTQYF; CDR3nt: TGTGCCAGCAGTTTAGGGCTAGCGGGGGGGAGTTATACGCAGTATTTT
j_gene: TRBJ2-7; d_gene: NA; v_gene: TRBV2; abundance: NA; CDR3aa: CASGRVAYSYEQYF; CDR3nt: TGTGCCAGCGGGCGGGTAGCCTACTCCTACGAGCAGTACTTC
j_gene: TRBJ2-5; d_gene: TRBD2; v_gene: TRBV6-6; abundance: NA; CDR3aa: CASSGSGGPLQETQYF; CDR3nt: TGTGCCAGCAGTGGTAGCGGGGGGCCCCTCCAAGAGACCCAGTACTTC
j_gene: TRBJ2-2; d_gene: TRBD2; v_gene: TRBV5-6; abundance: NA; CDR3aa: CASRIIGLAGNTGELFF; CDR3nt: TGTGCCAGCAGGATAATCGGACTAGCGGGGAACACCGGGGAGCTGTTTTTT
j_gene: TRBJ1-1; d_gene: TRBD1; v_gene: TRBV18; abundance: NA; CDR3aa: CASSLGTANTEAFF; CDR3nt: TGTGCCAGCTCACTCGGGACAGCTAACACTGAAGCTTTCTTT
j_gene: TRBJ2-7; d_gene: NA; v_gene: TRBV7-9; abundance: few; CDR3aa: CASSLVHKTYEQYF; CDR3nt: TGTGCCAGCAGCTTAGTGCACAAAACCTACGAGCAGTACTTC
j_gene: TRBJ1-4; d_gene: TRBD1; v_gene: TRBV30; abundance: NA; CDR3aa: CAGQGANEKLFF; CDR3nt: TGTGCCGGACAGGGGGCTAATGAAAAACTGTTTTTT
j_gene: TRBJ2-7; d_gene: NA; v_gene: TRBV5-6; abundance: NA; CDR3aa: CASSLAGKDYEQYF; CDR3nt: TGTGCCAGCAGCTTGGCCGGTAAAGATTACGAGCAGTACTTC
j_gene: TRBJ2-2; d_gene: NA; v_gene: TRBV11-3; abundance: once; CDR3aa: CASSPGASRRTGELFF; CDR3nt: TGTGCCAGCAGCCCAGGGGCCAGCCGGCGCACCGGGGAGCTGTTTTTT
j_gene: TRBJ2-6; d_gene: NA; v_gene: TRBV10-2; abundance: NA; CDR3aa: CASSDTASGANVLTF; CDR3nt: TGCGCCAGCAGTGACACAGCCTCTGGGGCCAACGTCCTGACTTTC
j_gene: TRBJ1-5; d_gene: NA; v_gene: TRBV10-3; abundance: NA; CDR3aa: CANGQSNQPQHF; CDR3nt: TGTGCCAACGGACAGTCGAATCAGCCCCAGCATTTT
j_gene: TRBJ1-5; d_gene: NA; v_gene: TRBV28; abundance: NA; CDR3aa: CASSLWQGIDSNQPQHF; CDR3nt: TGTGCCAGCAGTTTATGGCAGGGGATCGATAGCAATCAGCCCCAGCATTTT
j_gene: TRBJ1-2; d_gene: NA; v_gene: TRBV6-5; abundance: NA; CDR3aa: CASDNRWGDYGYTF; CDR3nt: TGTGCCAGCGATAACAGATGGGGAGACTATGGCTACACCTTC
j_gene: TRBJ2-7; d_gene: TRBD1; v_gene: TRBV7-9; abundance: few; CDR3aa: CASSRVTGDEQYF; CDR3nt: TGTGCCAGCAGCAGAGTGACAGGGGACGAGCAGTACTTC
j_gene: TRBJ2-7; d_gene: TRBD1; v_gene: TRBV9; abundance: once; CDR3aa: CASSVSTGYEQYF; CDR3nt: TGTGCCAGCAGCGTATCGACAGGGTACGAGCAGTACTTC
j_gene: TRBJ2-3; d_gene: TRBD2; v_gene: TRBV19; abundance: few; CDR3aa: CASSGTTSGHPSTDTQYF; CDR3nt: TGTGCCAGTAGTGGAACGACTAGCGGGCATCCTAGCACAGATACGCAGTATTTT
j_gene: TRBJ2-6; d_gene: NA; v_gene: TRBV18; abundance: NA; CDR3aa: CASSPELSGANVLTF; CDR3nt: TGTGCCAGCTCACCAGAACTCTCTGGGGCCAACGTCCTGACTTTC
j_gene: TRBJ2-7; d_gene: NA; v_gene: TRBV10-3; abundance: NA; CDR3aa: CATLDSGSYEQYF; CDR3nt: TGTGCCACCTTGGACAGTGGGTCCTACGAGCAGTACTTC
j_gene: TRBJ2-5; d_gene: TRBD1; v_gene: TRBV5-4; abundance: few; CDR3aa: CASSWDSQETQYF; CDR3nt: TGTGCCAGCAGCTGGGACAGCCAAGAGACCCAGTACTTC
j_gene: TRBJ1-4; d_gene: TRBD1; v_gene: TRBV13; abundance: NA; CDR3aa: CASSLARTGSSRLFF; CDR3nt: TGTGCCAGCAGCTTAGCGCGGACAGGGAGTAGCAGACTGTTTTTT